A selection of T cell receptor beta chains follows, all from one sample in a study of cytomegalovirus exposure and HLA in healthy donors. Sequencing used immunoSEQ multiplex PCR; TCRdb keeps in-frame clones, though not all of them. The sample contains roughly 250,000 clones, about 90% of which appear only once. The sample consisted of PBMCs. These TCRs come from a woman aged 30 to 39 in good health and CMV-seropositive. Each CDR3 is given with its conserved first and last residue. The D gene is left open where the match is weak. Size values are once, few and many counts, or a class for expanded clones, and some rows have none.

>TRBV2|.|TRBJ2-1|TRBD1|14
TGTGCCAGCAGTGGGCAGGGGGCGTACAATGAGCAGTTCTTC
CASSGQGAYNEQFF
>TRBV4-2|.|TRBJ2-7|TRBD2|15
TGTGCCAGCAGCCAAGAAGTCGCGGGAGTGTACGAGCAGTACTTC
CASSQEVAGVYEQYF
>TRBV7-6|.|TRBJ2-5|.|14
TGTGCCAGCAGCCCCAAAGGCAGGGGAGAGACCCAGTACTTC
CASSPKGRGETQYF
>TRBV5-1|.|TRBJ1-5|.|15
TGCGCCAGCAGCTTGGCAGGGCTCATCGATCAGCCCCAGCATTTT
CASSLAGLIDQPQHF
>TRBV5-1|.|TRBJ2-1|.|15
TGCGCCAGCAGCTTGTTAAAGGGGTTGGTCAATGAGCAGTTCTTC
CASSLLKGLVNEQFF
>TRBV5-1|.|TRBJ2-1|.|14
TGCGCCAGCAGCTTGCCCCAGGCGAACAATGAGCAGTTCTTC
CASSLPQANNEQFF
>TRBV2|.|TRBJ2-7|TRBD2|13
TGTGCCAGCATCGGGACTAGCTCCTACGAGCAGTACTTC
CASIGTSSYEQYF
>TRBV28|.|TRBJ2-7|TRBD2|16
TGTGCCAGCAGTTTTATTGATTCGGGGGGGACCTACGAGCAGTACTTC
CASSFIDSGGTYEQYF
>TRBV25-1|.|TRBJ2-1|.|18
TGTGCCAGCAGTGAATATACCTTAGCGGAGAGCTCCTACAATGAGCAGTTCTTC
CASSEYTLAESSYNEQFF
>TRBV5-6|.|TRBJ1-5|TRBD1|16
TGTGCCAGCAGCTCGGGACAGGTAGGGTGGAATCAGCCCCAGCATTTT
CASSSGQVGWNQPQHF
>TRBV30|.|TRBJ2-5|TRBD2|14
TGTGCCTGGAGTACCGGGACTACAGAAGAGACCCAGTACTTC
CAWSTGTTEETQYF
>TRBV5-1|.|TRBJ2-3|TRBD1|16
TGCGCCAGCAGCTTGGGTTGGGACAGGAACACAGATACGCAGTATTTT
CASSLGWDRNTDTQYF
>TRBV28|.|TRBJ1-1|.|13
TGTGCCAGCATCCGGGGTCGGGACACTGAAGCTTTCTTT
CASIRGRDTEAFF
>TRBV27|once|TRBJ2-5|.|14
TGTGCCAGCAGGGGGTTGGGGGGAAGGGAGACCCAGTACTTC
CASRGLGGRETQYF
>TRBV27|many|TRBJ2-1|.|11
TGTGCCTCGGAACGGGACAATGAGCAGTTCTTC
CASERDNEQFF
>TRBV28|medium-sized|TRBJ2-7|.|15
TGTGCCAGCAGTCCGCGACTAGACAGCTCCTACGAGCAGTACTTC
CASSPRLDSSYEQYF
>TRBV5-1|.|TRBJ2-1|TRBD1|18
TGCGCCAGCAGCTTCCAGCGTGGGACAGGGGGCGGTCTAGGTGAGCAGTTCTTC
CASSFQRGTGGGLGEQFF
>TRBV7-9|few|TRBJ2-7|TRBD1|14
TGTGCCAGCAGCTTGGGGACAGGATATCGCGAGCAGTACTTC
CASSLGTGYREQYF
>TRBV5-1|.|TRBJ1-4|.|16
TGCGCCAGCAGCCCCGCGAGGGATGCAACTAATGAAAAACTGTTTTTT
CASSPARDATNEKLFF
>TRBV6-5|.|TRBJ2-3|.|13
TGTGCCAGCAGGAGCACAGGCACAGATACGCAGTATTTT
CASRSTGTDTQYF
>TRBV12-5|once|TRBJ2-3|.|11
TGTGCTAGTGGCTTCACAGATACGCAGTATTTT
CASGFTDTQYF
>TRBV6-5|.|TRBJ1-1|.|16
TGTGCCAGCAGTTACTCGAGACGGGATATGAACACTGAAGCTTTCTTT
CASSYSRRDMNTEAFF
>TRBV14|.|TRBJ1-5|.|16
TGTGCCAGCAGCCAGGGGACTAAGGACAGCAATCAGCCCCAGCATTTT
CASSQGTKDSNQPQHF
>TRBV6-5|.|TRBJ1-5|.|15
TGTGCCAGCAGTTACGGGGGCGGATGGGATCAGCCCCAGCATTTT
CASSYGGGWDQPQHF
>TRBV28|once|TRBJ2-1|.|15
TGTGCCAGCAGTGCCCCCCCCGCTAGCGACAATGAGCAGTTCTTC
CASSAPPASDNEQFF
>TRBV5-1|.|TRBJ2-2|TRBD2|15
TGCGCCAGCAGCTTGGTAACTAGCGGCACCGGGGAGCTGTTTTTT
CASSLVTSGTGELFF
>TRBV20-1|.|TRBJ1-1|.|11
TGCAGTGCTAGAGGGGCCACTGAAGCTTTCTTT
CSARGATEAFF
>TRBV6-6|.|TRBJ2-1|.|14
TGTGCCAGCAGTTTCCAGGAAGTACCCTATGAGCAGTTCTTC
CASSFQEVPYEQFF
>TRBV27|.|TRBJ2-7|.|17
TGTGCCAGCAGTTTCAAGGTCGCGGCGGGATACCCCTACGAGCAGTACTTC
CASSFKVAAGYPYEQYF
>TRBV28|.|TRBJ1-1|TRBD1|13
TGTGCCAGCAGCCCGACAGGGGTCACTGAAGCTTTCTTT
CASSPTGVTEAFF
>TRBV19|.|TRBJ2-7|TRBD2|18
TGTGCCAGTATGGGCCCCTTCGCGGGAGGCGAGGGCTCCTACGAGCAGTACTTC
CASMGPFAGGEGSYEQYF
>TRBV21-1|.|TRBJ2-3|.|15
TGTGCCAGCAGCAAGGGGCGGGAGCCCACAGATACGCAGTATTTT
CASSKGREPTDTQYF
>TRBV6-1|.|TRBJ1-1|.|12
TGTGCCAGCACCCGGGCGGGGCCTGAAGCTTTCTTT
CASTRAGPEAFF
>TRBV5-1|.|TRBJ2-2|TRBD1|14
TGCGCCAGCAGCTTGGGACAGGGGGGACGGGAGCTGTTTTTT
CASSLGQGGRELFF
>TRBV19|.|TRBJ2-1|TRBD1|12
TGTGCCAGTAGCCTGACAGGGCGGGAGCAGTTCTTC
CASSLTGREQFF
>TRBV5-4|.|TRBJ2-3|TRBD2|15
TGTGCCAGCAGCACCGGGACTAGTGATGGAGATACGCAGTATTTT
CASSTGTSDGDTQYF
>TRBV27|.|TRBJ2-5|TRBD2|16
TGTGCCAGCAGCGGGACTAGCGGGACAATAGGAGAGACCCAGTACTTC
CASSGTSGTIGETQYF
>TRBV7-9|.|TRBJ2-7|.|12
TGTGCCAGCAGCTTATTAGAAATCGAGCAGTACTTC
CASSLLEIEQYF
>TRBV6-5|few|TRBJ2-7|TRBD1|14
TGTGCCAGCAGTTACTCGAGGACAGGGATCGAGCAGTACTTC
CASSYSRTGIEQYF
>TRBV28|.|TRBJ2-1|.|16
TGTGCCAGCAGTTTATCGCTAGCCGACTCCTACAATGAGCAGTTCTTC
CASSLSLADSYNEQFF
>TRBV6-1|once|TRBJ2-7|TRBD1|15
TGTGCCAGCACTCTGAGAGGCAGGGGGAGCTACGAGCAGTACTTC
CASTLRGRGSYEQYF
>TRBV7-8|.|TRBJ2-1|.|15
TGTGCCAGCAGCCCCATGAGACAGGGACTCGATGAGCAGTTCTTC
CASSPMRQGLDEQFF
>TRBV29-1|.|TRBJ2-1|TRBD1|16
TGCAGCCTCCTGGTTTCATCGGGACAGGGCGACAATGAGCAGTTCTTC
CSLLVSSGQGDNEQFF
>TRBV4-1|.|TRBJ1-1|.|14
TGCGCCAGCAGCCTTCATACACCAAACACTGAAGCTTTCTTT
CASSLHTPNTEAFF
>TRBV10-3|.|TRBJ2-3|TRBD2|17
TGTGCCATCAGGAAGGGGACTAGCGGGAGTATAGCAGATACGCAGTATTTT
CAIRKGTSGSIADTQYF
>TRBV28|.|TRBJ1-2|TRBD1|15
TGTGCCAGCAGTTTTATATGGGACAGGGGAGGTGGCTACACCTTC
CASSFIWDRGGGYTF
>TRBV27|.|TRBJ2-3|TRBD2|15
TGTGCCAGCAGATTACTAGCGGGAGTACAAGATACGCAGTATTTT
CASRLLAGVQDTQYF
>TRBV7-9|.|TRBJ2-5|TRBD2|16
TGTGCCAGCAGCCCTGTAGCGGGAGGGCTTCTAGAGACCCAGTACTTC
CASSPVAGGLLETQYF
>TRBV2|few|TRBJ1-5|.|13
TGTGCCAGCAGTAGGAGAGGCAATCAGCCCCAGCATTTT
CASSRRGNQPQHF
>TRBV6-4|.|TRBJ2-1|.|15
TGTGCCAGCAGTGACTCGACAGGCTCCTACAATGAGCAGTTCTTC
CASSDSTGSYNEQFF
>TRBV7-2|.|TRBJ1-2|.|12
TGTGCCAGCAGCTTGTACGACAGGGGCTACACCTTC
CASSLYDRGYTF
>TRBV5-1|.|TRBJ2-1|TRBD2|16
TGCGCCAGCAGCACTGGGACTAGCGGGAGATACAATGAGCAGTTCTTC
CASSTGTSGRYNEQFF
>TRBV27|.|TRBJ2-3|TRBD2|17
TGTGCCAGCAGTTCCCCGGGGGGAAGCGCTAGCACAGATACGCAGTATTTT
CASSSPGGSASTDTQYF
>TRBV5-1|.|TRBJ1-4|.|13
TGCGCCAGCAGCTTGGAAGAGGATGAAAAACTGTTTTTT
CASSLEEDEKLFF